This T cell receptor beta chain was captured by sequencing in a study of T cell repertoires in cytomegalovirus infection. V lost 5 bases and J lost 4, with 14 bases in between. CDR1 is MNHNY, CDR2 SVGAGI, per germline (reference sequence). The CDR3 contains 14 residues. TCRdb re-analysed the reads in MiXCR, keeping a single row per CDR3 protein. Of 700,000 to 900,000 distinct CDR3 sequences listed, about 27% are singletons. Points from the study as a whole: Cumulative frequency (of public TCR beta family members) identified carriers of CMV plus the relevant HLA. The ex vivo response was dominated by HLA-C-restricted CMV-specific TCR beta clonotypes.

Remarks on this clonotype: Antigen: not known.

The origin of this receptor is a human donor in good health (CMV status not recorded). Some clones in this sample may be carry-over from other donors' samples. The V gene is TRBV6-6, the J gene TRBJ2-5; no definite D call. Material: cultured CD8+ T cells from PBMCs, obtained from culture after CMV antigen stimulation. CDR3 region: CASSINPFRETQYF. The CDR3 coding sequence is TGTGCCAGCAGTATAAATCCGTTTCGAGAGACCCAGTACTTC.